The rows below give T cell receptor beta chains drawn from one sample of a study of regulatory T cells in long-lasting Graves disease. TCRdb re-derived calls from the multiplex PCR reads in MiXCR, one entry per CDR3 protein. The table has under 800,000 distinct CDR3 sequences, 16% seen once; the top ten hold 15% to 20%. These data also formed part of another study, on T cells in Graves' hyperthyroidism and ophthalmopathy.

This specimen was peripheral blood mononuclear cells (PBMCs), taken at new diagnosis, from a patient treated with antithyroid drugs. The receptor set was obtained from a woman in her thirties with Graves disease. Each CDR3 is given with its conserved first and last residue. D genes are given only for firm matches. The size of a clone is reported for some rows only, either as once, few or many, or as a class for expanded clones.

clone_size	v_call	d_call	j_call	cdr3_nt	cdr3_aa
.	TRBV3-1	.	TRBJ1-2	TGTGCCAGCAGCCGGTCAGGGAACTATGGCTACACCTTC	CASSRSGNYGYTF
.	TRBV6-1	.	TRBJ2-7	TGTGCCAGCAGTGAAATCGGAGGTTTTGGTCTTGGCGAGCAGTACTTC	CASSEIGGFGLGEQYF
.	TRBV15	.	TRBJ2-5	TGTGCCACCAGCAGGTCCCTCGAAGAGACCCAGTACTTC	CATSRSLEETQYF
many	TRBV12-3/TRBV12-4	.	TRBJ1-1	TGTGCCAGCAGTTTCCGCAATGGACCGGGTCCCTTT	CASSFRNGPGPF
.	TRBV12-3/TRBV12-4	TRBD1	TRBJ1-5	TGTGCCAGCAGTTCACAGGGGACAGGCAATCAGCCCCAGCATTTT	CASSSQGTGNQPQHF
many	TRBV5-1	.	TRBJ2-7	TGCGCCAGCGCCTTGGGGACACTCTACGAGCAGTACTTC	CASALGTLYEQYF
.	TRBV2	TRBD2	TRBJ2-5	TGTGCCACCACTAGCGGGGGAAAGGGAAAGACCCAGTACTTC	CATTSGGKGKTQYF
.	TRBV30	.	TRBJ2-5	TGTGCCTGGAGCACCCTGGAGACCCAGTACTTC	CAWSTLETQYF
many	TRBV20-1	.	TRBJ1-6	TGCAGTGCTAGAGATACTGCAGGGGAGAATTCACCCCTCCACTTT	CSARDTAGENSPLHF
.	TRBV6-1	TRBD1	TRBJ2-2	TGTGCCAGCAGTGGGACAGGACACACCGGGGAGCTGTTTTTT	CASSGTGHTGELFF
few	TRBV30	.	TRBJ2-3	TGTGCCTGGTCCCTCACCGGGACCCCAGGAGATACGCAGTATTTT	CAWSLTGTPGDTQYF
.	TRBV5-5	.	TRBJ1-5	TGTGCCAGCAGACAGGGATTTGGGGGCAATCAGCCCCAGCATTTT	CASRQGFGGNQPQHF
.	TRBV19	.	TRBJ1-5	TGTGCCAGTAGTATGGGGCGGGGTCTTAGCAATCAGCCCCAGCATTTT	CASSMGRGLSNQPQHF
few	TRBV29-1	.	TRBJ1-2	TGCAGCGTTGCCGACAAGGGGTATGGCTACACCTTC	CSVADKGYGYTF
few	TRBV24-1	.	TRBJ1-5	TGTGCCACCAGTGATTCATTCGCCGGCGGAGACAGGATCAATCAGCCCCAGCATTTT	CATSDSFAGGDRINQPQHF
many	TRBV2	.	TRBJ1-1	TGTGCCAGCAGTGTAGGTGGGGGGGTGAACACTGAAGCTTTCTTT	CASSVGGGVNTEAFF
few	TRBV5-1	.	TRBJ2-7	TGCGCCAGCAGCTCCAGCGGACAACCCTACGAGCAGTACTTC	CASSSSGQPYEQYF
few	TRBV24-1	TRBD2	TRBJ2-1	TGTGCCACCAGTGATTTCTCCGGGGGGGGCAGGAATGAGCAGTTCTTC	CATSDFSGGGRNEQFF
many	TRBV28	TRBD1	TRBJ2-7	TGTGCCAGCAGTGTGACAGGGGGCTCTTATCGGCAGTACTTC	CASSVTGGSYRQYF
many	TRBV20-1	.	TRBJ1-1	TGCAGTGCCAACCAAATTAAGGGGGTGCACACTGAAGCTTTCTTT	CSANQIKGVHTEAFF
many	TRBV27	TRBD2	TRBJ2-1	TGTGCCAGCAGTTTATCCTCCCGGCCAGTCGCCGGGACTAGCGTCTTCAATGAGCAGTTCTTC	CASSLSSRPVAGTSVFNEQFF
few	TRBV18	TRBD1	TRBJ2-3	TGTGCCAGCTCACCACCGGGACAGAGCACAGATACGCAGTATTTT	CASSPPGQSTDTQYF
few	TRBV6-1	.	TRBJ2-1	TGTGCCAGCACTCTATCCGGGCCCGTTGGGTATGGTGAGCAGTTCTTC	CASTLSGPVGYGEQFF
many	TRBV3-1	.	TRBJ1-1	TGTGCCAGCAGCCAAGGGAGGTCAGGGCGTGCTTTCTTT	CASSQGRSGRAFF
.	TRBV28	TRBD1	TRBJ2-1	TGTGCCAGCATGGGACAGGTAGGCGATGAGCAGTTCTTC	CASMGQVGDEQFF